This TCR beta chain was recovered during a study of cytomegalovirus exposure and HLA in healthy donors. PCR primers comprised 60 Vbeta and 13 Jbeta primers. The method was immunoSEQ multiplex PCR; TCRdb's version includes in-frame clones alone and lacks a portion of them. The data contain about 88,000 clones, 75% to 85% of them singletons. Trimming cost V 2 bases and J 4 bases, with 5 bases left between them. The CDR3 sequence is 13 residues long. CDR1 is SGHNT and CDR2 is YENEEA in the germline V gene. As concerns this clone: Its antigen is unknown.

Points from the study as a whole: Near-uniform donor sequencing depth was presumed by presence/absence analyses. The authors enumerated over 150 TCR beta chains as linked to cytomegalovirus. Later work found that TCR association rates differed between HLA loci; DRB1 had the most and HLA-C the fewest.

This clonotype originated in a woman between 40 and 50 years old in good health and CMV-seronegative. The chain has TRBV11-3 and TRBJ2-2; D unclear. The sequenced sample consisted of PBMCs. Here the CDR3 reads CASSLRVTGELFF. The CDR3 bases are TGTGCCAGCAGCTTACGGGTCACCGGGGAGCTGTTTTTT.